Following are 13 T cell receptor beta chains from one sample sequenced in a study of CD8 T cells in ankylosing spondylitis. From the 5' RACE reads, TCRdb called clonotypes with MiXCR, one entry per CDR3 protein. The profile shows around 130,000 distinct CDR3 sequences, roughly 8.8% of them singletons. The sequencing sample was made of blood, either unsorted or a sorted T cell fraction (not recorded which). Receptors were obtained from a male donor with ankylosing spondylitis or in good health (not recorded which).

In its sample, this clonotype was seen a few times. The chain carries TRBV30 and TRBJ1-5; D not resolved. Trimming cost V 0 bases and J 0 bases, with 6 bases left between them. The CDR3 has 14 residues. Germline CDR1 and CDR2: GTSNPN and SVGIG (reference sequence). The CDR3 DNA sequence: TGTGCCTGGAGTGTTGGCCTTAGCAATCAGCCCCAGCATTTT. This codes for CAWSVGLSNQPQHF. Drawing the rest from reference TRBV30 and TRBJ1-5, the complete variable domain is SQTIHQWPATLVQPVGSPLSLECTVEGTSNPNLYWYRQAAGRGLQLLFYSVGIGQISSEVPQNLSASRPQDRQFILSSKKLLLSDSGFYLCAWSVGLSNQPQHFGDGTRLSIL.

This clonotype was observed a handful of times. This rearrangement joins TRBV7-2 to TRBJ2-5; 10 bases fit TRBD2. Germline V gene sequence: CDR1 SGHTA, CDR2 FQGNSA. There are 19 residues in the CDR3. V trimming: 0 bases; J trimming: 5 bases; junction bases outside the gene matches: 15. DNA for the CDR3: TGTGCCAGCAGCTTAGCGGTTAGCGGGAGGTTCCAATCCGGGGAGACCCAGTACTTC. It codes for CASSLAVSGRFQSGETQYF.

In its sample, this clonotype was seen many times. The CDR3 region is CASSLFSGQVDTGELFF. The CDR3 nucleotides read TGTGCCAGCAGCTTATTCTCTGGGCAAGTCGACACCGGGGAGCTGTTTTTT. This chain uses TRBV7-6 with TRBJ2-2; D is uncertain. Germline CDR1 SGHVS, CDR2 FNYEAQ. The CDR3 runs 17 residues. V was clipped by 2 bases and J by 3 bases, with 16 bases between them.

There are a few counts of this clonotype. The V and J genes are TRBV3-1 and TRBJ1-5; the D gene is possibly TRBD1 (5 bases). This CDR3 is built from 13 residues. Germline lookup yields CDR1 LGHDT and CDR2 YNNKEL (reference sequence). V lost 1 base and J lost 8, with 9 bases in between. The CDR3 nucleotides read TGTGCCAGCAGCCAAGGAAGGGGAAAGCCCCAGCATTTT. Translated: CASSQGRGKPQHF. The full variable domain, rest sourced from reference TRBV3-1 and TRBJ1-5, is DTAVSQTPKYLVTQMGNDKSIKCEQNLGHDTMYWYKQDSKKFLKIMFSYNNKELIINETVPNRFSPKSPDKAHLNLHINSLELGDSAVYFCASSQGRGKPQHFGDGTRLSIL.

The rearrangement joins TRBV20-1 to TRBJ2-3; the D gene is possibly TRBD2 (6 bases). V dropped 3 bases and J dropped 5 bases, with 12 bases sitting between them. The CDR3 loop spans 13 amino acids. Germline V gene lookup returns CDR1 DFQATT and CDR2 SNEGSKA (reference sequence). The CDR3 DNA reads TGCAGTGCTAGGGAGGGAGTTGGAGATACGCAGTATTTT. Its translation: CSAREGVGDTQYF.

This clonotype was counted only a few times. The chain joins TRBV12-5 to TRBJ2-1; 11 nucleotides align to TRBD2. V shed 6 bases and J 9 bases; nucleotides not matched to a gene: 7. Germline V lookup: CDR1 LGHNT, CDR2 FRNRAP. This CDR3 comprises 14 residues. The CDR3 loop reads CASGYSGRAGEQFF. CDR3 in DNA: TGTGCTAGTGGGTATAGCGGGAGGGCCGGTGAGCAGTTCTTC.

This clonotype was counted once. The rearrangement links TRBV14 to TRBJ2-5; D remains ambiguous. This CDR3 spans 15 amino acids. Looked up from germline, CDR1 is SGHDN and CDR2 is FVKESK. Trimming cost V 0 bases and J 3 bases, with 11 bases left between them. The CDR3 loop is CASSQDVRTEETQYF. CDR3 DNA: TGTGCCAGCAGCCAAGATGTCAGAACCGAAGAGACCCAGTACTTC.

This clonotype was observed at least ten times. The chain joins TRBV20-1 to TRBJ2-4; D is possibly TRBD1 or TRBD2 (5 bases each). Trimming took 6 bases from V and 5 from J, leaving 14 bases between them. This CDR3 contains 13 residues. Germline V gene lookup returns CDR1 DFQATT and CDR2 SNEGSKA (reference sequence). This CDR3 reads CSAPRGTENIQYF. CDR3 in DNA: TGCAGTGCCCCTCGAGGGACGGAAAACATTCAGTACTTC.

This sequence joins TRBV20-1 and TRBJ2-7; 10 nucleotides agree with TRBD1. With 6 bases clipped from V and 4 bases from J, the junction kept 9 bases outside the gene matches. This CDR3 is 14 amino acids long. Looked up from germline, CDR1 is DFQATT and CDR2 is SNEGSKA (reference sequence). The CDR3 DNA reads TGCAGTGCAGAAGGGGACAGGGGCCGGTACGAGCAGTACTTC. This encodes CSAEGDRGRYEQYF.

This clonotype came up many times. This chain links TRBV6-6 with TRBJ1-5, with D perhaps matching TRBD1 (5 bases). The germline gives CDR1 MNHNY, CDR2 SVGAGI (reference sequence). The CDR3 is 12 residues long. Trimming took off 5 bases at V and 6 bases at J, with 8 bases between the two ends. The CDR3 is CASSQGFQPQHF. DNA for the CDR3: TGTGCCAGCAGTCAGGGATTTCAGCCCCAGCATTTT.

This clonotype was counted only a few times. The chain joins TRBV29-1 to TRBJ2-7, with 10 bases fitting TRBD1. The CDR3 sequence is 13 residues long. In germline, CDR1 is SQVTM, CDR2 ANQGSEA. The V and J ends lost 7 bases and 4 bases, in that order; junction bases with no gene match: 7. CDR3: CSGLRTGGYEQYF. The CDR3 DNA reads as TGCAGCGGTTTGCGGACAGGGGGTTACGAGCAGTACTTC.

The V call is TRBV7-9, the J call TRBJ2-5; 12 positions agree with TRBD2. V was clipped by 5 bases and J by 4 bases; unmatched bases: 2. CDR1 is SEHNR and CDR2 is FQNEAQ in the germline V gene (reference sequence). The CDR3 totals 14 residues. CDR3 bases: TGTGCCAGCAGCCAGACTAGCGGGAGAGAGACCCAGTACTTC. This sequence encodes CASSQTSGRETQYF.

This clonotype has a count of ten or more. This chain uses TRBV20-1 with TRBJ2-3, with 8 bases that match TRBD2. CDR1 and CDR2 (germline): DFQATT, SNEGSKA (reference sequence). The CDR3 extends over 14 amino acids. J gave up 5 bases and V 0 bases, and 4 bases lay outside the gene matches. The CDR3 here is CSARDRAGVDTQYF. The CDR3 nucleotides are TGCAGTGCTAGAGACAGAGCGGGAGTAGATACGCAGTATTTT.